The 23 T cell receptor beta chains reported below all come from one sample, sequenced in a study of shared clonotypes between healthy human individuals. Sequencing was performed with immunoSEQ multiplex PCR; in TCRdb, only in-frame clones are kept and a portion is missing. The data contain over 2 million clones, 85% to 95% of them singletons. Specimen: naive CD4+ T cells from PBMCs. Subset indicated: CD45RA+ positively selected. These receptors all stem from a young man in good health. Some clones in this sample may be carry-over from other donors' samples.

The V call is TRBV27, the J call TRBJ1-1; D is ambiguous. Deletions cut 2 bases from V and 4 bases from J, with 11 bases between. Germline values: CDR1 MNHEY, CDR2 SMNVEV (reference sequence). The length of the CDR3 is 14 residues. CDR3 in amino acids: CASSLERATTEAFF. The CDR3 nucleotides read TGTGCCAGCAGTTTAGAAAGGGCTACCACTGAAGCTTTCTTT.

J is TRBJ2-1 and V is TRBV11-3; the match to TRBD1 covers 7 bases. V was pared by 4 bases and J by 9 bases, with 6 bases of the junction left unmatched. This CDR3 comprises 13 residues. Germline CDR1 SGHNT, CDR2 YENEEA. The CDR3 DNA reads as TGTGCCAGCAGCTCGACAGGGCGCGGTGAGCAGTTCTTC. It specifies CASSSTGRGEQFF.

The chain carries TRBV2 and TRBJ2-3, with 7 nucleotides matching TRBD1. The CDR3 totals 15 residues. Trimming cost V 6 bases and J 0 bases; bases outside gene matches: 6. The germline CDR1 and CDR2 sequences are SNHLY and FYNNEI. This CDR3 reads CASRQTGASTDTQYF. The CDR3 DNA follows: TGTGCCAGCAGGCAAACAGGGGCGAGCACAGATACGCAGTATTTT.

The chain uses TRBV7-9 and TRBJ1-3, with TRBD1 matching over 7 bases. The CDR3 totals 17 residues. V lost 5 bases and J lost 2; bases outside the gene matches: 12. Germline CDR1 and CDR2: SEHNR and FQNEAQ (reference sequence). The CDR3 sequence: CASSPTRDRPTGNTIYF. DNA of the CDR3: TGTGCCAGCAGCCCTACACGGGACAGACCGACTGGAAACACCATATATTTT. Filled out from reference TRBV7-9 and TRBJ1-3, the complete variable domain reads DTGVSQNPRHKITKRGQNVTFRCDPISEHNRLYWYRQTLGQGPEFLTYFQNEAQLEKSRLLSDRFSAERPKGSFSTLEIQRTEQGDSAMYLCASSPTRDRPTGNTIYFGEGSWLTVV.

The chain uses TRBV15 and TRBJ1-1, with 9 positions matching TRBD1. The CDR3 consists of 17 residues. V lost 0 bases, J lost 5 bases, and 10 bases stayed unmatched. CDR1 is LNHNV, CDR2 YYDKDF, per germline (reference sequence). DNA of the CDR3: TGTGCCACCAGCAGAGATCTTATGGGACAGGGTGAAACTGAAGCTTTCTTT. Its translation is CATSRDLMGQGETEAFF.

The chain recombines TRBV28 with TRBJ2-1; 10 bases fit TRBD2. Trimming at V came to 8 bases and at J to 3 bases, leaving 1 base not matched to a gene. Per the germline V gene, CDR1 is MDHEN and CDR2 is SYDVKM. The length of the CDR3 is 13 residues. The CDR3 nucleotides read TGTGCCAGCCTAGCGGGGGACTACAATGAGCAGTTCTTC. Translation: CASLAGDYNEQFF. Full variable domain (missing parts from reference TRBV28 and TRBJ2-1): DVKVTQSSRYLVKRTGEKVFLECVQDMDHENMFWYRQDPGLGLRLIYFSYDVKMKEKGDIPEGYSVSREKKERFSLILESASTNQTSMYLCASLAGDYNEQFFGPGTRLTVL.

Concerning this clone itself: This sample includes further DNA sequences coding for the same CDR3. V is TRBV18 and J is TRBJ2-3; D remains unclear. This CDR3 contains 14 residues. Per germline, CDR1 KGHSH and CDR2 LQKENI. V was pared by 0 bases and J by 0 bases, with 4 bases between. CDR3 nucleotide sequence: TGTGCCAGCTCACCACCCGGAAGCACAGATACGCAGTATTTT. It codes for CASSPPGSTDTQYF.

CDR3 nucleotide sequence: TGTGCCAGCAGTAGACCAGACAGGGGGAATGAAAAACTGTTTTTT. Residues: CASSRPDRGNEKLFF. V gene TRBV28 combines with J gene TRBJ1-4; 9 bases agree with TRBD1. This CDR3 has 15 amino acids. Germline V gene lookup returns CDR1 MDHEN and CDR2 SYDVKM. The ends lost 5 bases at V and 5 bases at J; junction bases unmatched: 6.

CDR3 in DNA: TGTGCCAGTAGTATAGGCGGGACATTCTACGAGCAGTACTTC. It yields the protein CASSIGGTFYEQYF. The rearrangement links TRBV19 to TRBJ2-7; D assignment may be TRBD1 or TRBD2 (6 bases each). Trimming shortened V by 1 base and J by 3 bases, and 10 bases separated the two germline ends. The CDR3 sequence is 14 residues long. CDR1 is LNHDA and CDR2 is SQIVND in the germline V gene (reference sequence). The full variable domain, its missing parts supplied by reference TRBV19 and TRBJ2-7, is DGGITQSPKYLFRKEGQNVTLSCEQNLNHDAMYWYRQDPGQGLRLIYYSQIVNDFQKGDIAEGYSVSREKKESFPLTVTSAQKNPTAFYLCASSIGGTFYEQYFGPGTRLTVT.

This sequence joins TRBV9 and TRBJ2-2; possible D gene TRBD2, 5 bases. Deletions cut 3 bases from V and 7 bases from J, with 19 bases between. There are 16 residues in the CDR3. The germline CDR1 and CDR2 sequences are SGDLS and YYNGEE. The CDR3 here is CASSGRSQPPIGELFF. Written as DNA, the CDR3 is TGTGCCAGCAGCGGGAGGTCCCAACCCCCAATCGGGGAGCTGTTTTTT.

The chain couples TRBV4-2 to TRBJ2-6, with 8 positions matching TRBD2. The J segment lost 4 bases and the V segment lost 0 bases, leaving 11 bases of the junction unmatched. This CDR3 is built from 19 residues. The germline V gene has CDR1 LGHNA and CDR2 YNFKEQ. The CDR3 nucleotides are TGTGCCAGCAGCCAAGATCTGGCGGGGGGAGTAGCCGGGGCCAACGTCCTGACTTTC. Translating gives CASSQDLAGGVAGANVLTF.

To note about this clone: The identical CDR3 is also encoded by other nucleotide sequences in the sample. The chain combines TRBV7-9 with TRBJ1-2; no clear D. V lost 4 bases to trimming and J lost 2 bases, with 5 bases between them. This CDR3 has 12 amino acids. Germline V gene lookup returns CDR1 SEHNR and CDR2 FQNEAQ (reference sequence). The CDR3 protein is CASSYENYGYTF. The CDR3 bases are TGTGCCAGCAGCTACGAGAACTATGGCTACACCTTC.

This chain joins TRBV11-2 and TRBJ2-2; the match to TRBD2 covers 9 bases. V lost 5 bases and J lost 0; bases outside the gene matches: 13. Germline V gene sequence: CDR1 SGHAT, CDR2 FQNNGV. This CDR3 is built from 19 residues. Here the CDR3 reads CASSTYRATSGSNTGELFF. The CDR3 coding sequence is TGTGCCAGCAGCACGTACCGCGCCACTAGCGGGTCGAACACCGGGGAGCTGTTTTTT.

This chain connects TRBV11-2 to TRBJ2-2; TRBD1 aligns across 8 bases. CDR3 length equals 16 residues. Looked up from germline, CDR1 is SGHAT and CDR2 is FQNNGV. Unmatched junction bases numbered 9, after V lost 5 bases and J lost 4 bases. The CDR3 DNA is TGTGCCAGCAGCCTCAGGGGGCCTGCTGGCACCGGGGAGCTGTTTTTT. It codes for CASSLRGPAGTGELFF.

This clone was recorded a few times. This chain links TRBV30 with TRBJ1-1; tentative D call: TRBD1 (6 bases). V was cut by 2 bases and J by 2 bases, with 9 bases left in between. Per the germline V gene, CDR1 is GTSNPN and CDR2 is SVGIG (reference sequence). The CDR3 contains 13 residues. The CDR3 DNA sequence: TGTGCCTGGAGTTCGGACAGCAACACTGAAGCTTTCTTT. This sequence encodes CAWSSDSNTEAFF.

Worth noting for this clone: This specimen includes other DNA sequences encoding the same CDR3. CDR3 region: CASSPRSGQNQETQYF. The DNA of the CDR3 is TGTGCCAGCTCACCAAGATCGGGACAGAACCAAGAGACCCAGTACTTC. This rearrangement joins TRBV18 to TRBJ2-5; 7 bases map to TRBD1. CDR3 size: 16 residues. Germline V lookup: CDR1 KGHSH, CDR2 LQKENI. The trim removed 2 bases at V and 0 bases at J, leaving 6 bases unmatched.

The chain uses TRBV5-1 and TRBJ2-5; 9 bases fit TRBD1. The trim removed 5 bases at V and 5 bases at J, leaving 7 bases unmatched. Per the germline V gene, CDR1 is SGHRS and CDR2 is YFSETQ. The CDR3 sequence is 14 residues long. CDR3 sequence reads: CASRVQGARETQYF. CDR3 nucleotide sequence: TGCGCCAGCAGAGTACAGGGGGCGCGGGAGACCCAGTACTTC.

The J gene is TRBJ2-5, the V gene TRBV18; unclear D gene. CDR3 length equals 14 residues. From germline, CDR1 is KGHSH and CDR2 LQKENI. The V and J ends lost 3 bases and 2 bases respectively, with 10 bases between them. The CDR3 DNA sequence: TGTGCCAGCTCACCGGACGGTCCACAAGAGACCCAGTACTTC. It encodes CASSPDGPQETQYF.

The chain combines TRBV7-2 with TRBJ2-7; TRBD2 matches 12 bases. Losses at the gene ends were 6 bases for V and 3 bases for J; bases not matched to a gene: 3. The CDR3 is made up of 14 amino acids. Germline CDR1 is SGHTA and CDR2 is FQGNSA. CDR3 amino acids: CASSRTSGVYEQYF. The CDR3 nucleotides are TGTGCCAGCAGTCGGACTAGCGGGGTCTACGAGCAGTACTTC. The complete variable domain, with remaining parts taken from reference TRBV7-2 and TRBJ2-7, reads GAGVSQSPSNKVTEKGKDVELRCDPISGHTALYWYRQSLGQGLEFLIYFQGNSAPDKSGLPSDRFSAERTGGSVSTLTIQRTQQEDSAVYLCASSRTSGVYEQYFGPGTRLTVT.

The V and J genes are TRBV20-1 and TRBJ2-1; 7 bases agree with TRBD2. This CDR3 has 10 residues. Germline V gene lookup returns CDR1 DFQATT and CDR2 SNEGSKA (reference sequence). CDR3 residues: CRPLGGEQFF. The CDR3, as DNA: TGCAGACCCCTGGGGGGGGAGCAGTTCTTC.

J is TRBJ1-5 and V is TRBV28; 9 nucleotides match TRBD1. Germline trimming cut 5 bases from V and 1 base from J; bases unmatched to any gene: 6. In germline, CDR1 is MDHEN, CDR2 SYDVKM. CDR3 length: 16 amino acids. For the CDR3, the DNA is TGTGCCAGCAGTCCCTCGACAGGGGGGAGCAATCAGCCCCAGCATTTT. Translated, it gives CASSPSTGGSNQPQHF.

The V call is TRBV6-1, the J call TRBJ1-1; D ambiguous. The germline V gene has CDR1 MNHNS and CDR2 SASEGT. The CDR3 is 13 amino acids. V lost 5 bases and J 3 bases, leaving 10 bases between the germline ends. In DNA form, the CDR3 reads TGTGCCAGCAGTTATACAGTGGACACTGAAGCTTTCTTT. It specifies CASSYTVDTEAFF.

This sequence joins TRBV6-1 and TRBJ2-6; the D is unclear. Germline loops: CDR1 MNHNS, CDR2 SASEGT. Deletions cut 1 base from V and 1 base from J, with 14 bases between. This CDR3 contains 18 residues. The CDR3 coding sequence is TGTGCCAGCAGTGAAGGCGGCAGGAGAAGTTCTGGGGCCAACGTCCTGACTTTC. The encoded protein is CASSEGGRRSSGANVLTF.